These 21 T cell receptor beta chains came from one sample sequenced in a study of blood T cell repertoires in COVID-19. Libraries were prepared by immunoSEQ multiplex PCR; TCRdb keeps only in-frame clonotypes and omits some of them. The table has some 100,000 clones, 86% seen once. Sequencing was performed on peripheral blood. These receptors originate from a man between 70 and 80 years old who had recovered from COVID-19.

V gene TRBV10-3 combines with J gene TRBJ2-1; unclear D gene. Trimming took 6 bases from V and 7 from J, leaving 16 bases between them. The CDR3 runs 14 residues. The germline V gene has CDR1 ENHRY and CDR2 SYGVKD. Here the CDR3 reads CAISTDLTWNEQFF. CDR3 nucleotides: TGTGCCATCAGCACAGACCTAACTTGGAATGAGCAGTTCTTC.

The chain recombines TRBV5-1 with TRBJ1-2, with D possibly being TRBD1 (6 bases). Germline-derived CDR1 and CDR2 are SGHRS and YFSETQ. This CDR3 has 14 amino acids. V dropped 0 bases and J dropped 8 bases, with 14 bases sitting between them. CDR3 DNA: TGCGCCAGCAGCTTGGCGGGACAAATCGGAGGCTACACCTTC. Translated: CASSLAGQIGGYTF. Using reference TRBV5-1 and TRBJ1-2 for the parts outside the CDR3, the full variable domain is KAGVTQTPRYLIKTRGQQVTLSCSPISGHRSVSWYQQTPGQGLQFLFEYFSETQRNKGNFPGRFSGRQFSNSRSEMNVSTLELGDSALYLCASSLAGQIGGYTFGSGTRLTVV.

The V call is TRBV28, the J call TRBJ2-7, with 9 bases that match TRBD2. V trimming: 7 bases; J trimming: 5 bases; junction bases outside the gene matches: 6. Germline values: CDR1 MDHEN, CDR2 SYDVKM. The CDR3 runs 13 residues. The CDR3 DNA follows: TGTGCCAGCAACCTAGCGGGGTCCAACGAGCAGTACTTC. As protein: CASNLAGSNEQYF.

This sequence joins TRBV27 and TRBJ2-6; weak D call: TRBD2 (5 bases). Trimming removed 4 bases from V and 4 bases from J, with 14 bases in between. Germline assignment: CDR1 MNHEY and CDR2 SMNVEV (reference sequence). CDR3 size: 16 residues. This chain's CDR3 is CASSWAWGDGANVLTF. DNA for the CDR3: TGTGCCAGCAGTTGGGCTTGGGGAGACGGGGCCAACGTCCTGACTTTC. Full variable domain (missing parts from reference TRBV27 and TRBJ2-6): EAQVTQNPRYLITVTGKKLTVTCSQNMNHEYMSWYRQDPGLGLRQIYYSMNVEVTDKGDVPEGYKVSRKEKRNFPLILESPSPNQTSLYFCASSWAWGDGANVLTFGAGSRLTVL.

J is TRBJ1-1 and V is TRBV11-1; D may be TRBD1 (5 bases). This CDR3 region has 14 residues. The V end lost 4 bases, the J end lost 3 bases, and 12 bases lay between the germline ends. Germline assignment: CDR1 SGHAT and CDR2 FQDESV (reference sequence). Here the CDR3 DNA reads TGTGCCAGCAGCTCGGGGGAGAGGGACACTGAAGCTTTCTTT. It encodes CASSSGERDTEAFF.

The V call is TRBV2, the J call TRBJ2-7; TRBD2 matches at 7 bases. Per the germline V gene, CDR1 is SNHLY and CDR2 is FYNNEI. After removal of 6 bases from V and 0 bases from J, the junction contained 2 bases not matched to a gene. The CDR3 length is 13 residues. The CDR3 loop is CASSGGYSYEQYF. DNA for the CDR3: TGTGCCAGCAGCGGGGGGTACTCCTACGAGCAGTACTTC.

The V and J genes are TRBV11-2 and TRBJ1-4; D uncertain. Germline CDR1 reads SGHAT; CDR2 reads FQNNGV. The CDR3 spans 14 residues. Between the trimmed V and J ends, which lost 5 bases and 6 bases, there was a span of 13 bases. The chain's CDR3 is CASSPWSADEKLFF. The CDR3 nucleotides are TGTGCCAGCAGCCCCTGGAGTGCCGATGAAAAACTGTTTTTT.

J is TRBJ1-4 and V is TRBV10-3; D possibly corresponds to TRBD1 (6 bases). The CDR3 is made up of 17 amino acids. V lost 4 bases to trimming and J lost 0 bases, with 15 bases between them. CDR1 and CDR2 (germline): ENHRY, SYGVKD. This chain's CDR3 is CAISGSGARSTNEKLFF. In DNA form, the CDR3 reads TGTGCCATCAGTGGGTCAGGGGCGAGGTCAACTAATGAAAAACTGTTTTTT.

This chain links TRBV2 with TRBJ2-6, with a weak D call TRBD1 (5 bases). Trimming stripped 3 bases from V and 2 bases from J, with 5 bases between. CDR1 is SNHLY, CDR2 FYNNEI, per germline. The CDR3 covers 14 residues. In DNA form, the CDR3 reads TGTGCCAGCAGTGACAGGGCTGGGGCCAACGTCCTGACTTTC. It translates to CASSDRAGANVLTF.

This rearrangement joins TRBV6-5 to TRBJ1-2, with a weak D call TRBD1 (5 bases). CDR3 length: 16 amino acids. CDR1 and CDR2 (germline): MNHEY, SVGAGI. Trimming removed 2 bases at V and 3 bases at J, with 16 bases between. The CDR3: CASSYDGTGGYYGYTF. CDR3 nucleotides: TGTGCCAGCAGTTACGACGGGACTGGGGGATACTATGGCTACACCTTC.

This clone was counted once. The chain links TRBV6-1 to TRBJ1-6, with a possible D match to TRBD1 (5 bases). Germline CDR1 reads MNHNS; CDR2 reads SASEGT. CDR3 size: 15 residues. V lost 1 base and J 9 bases, leaving 13 bases between the germline ends. The CDR3 loop is CASSEDPGLSSPLHF. The CDR3 coding sequence is TGTGCCAGCAGTGAAGACCCGGGACTTTCTTCACCCCTCCACTTT.

This sequence joins TRBV11-2 and TRBJ2-1; D gene unclear. This CDR3 contains 12 residues. Per the germline V gene, CDR1 is SGHAT and CDR2 is FQNNGV. Trimming stripped 10 bases from V and 4 bases from J, with 11 bases between. The CDR3 protein is CATTGEYNEQFF. In DNA, the CDR3 is TGTGCCACCACGGGTGAGTACAATGAGCAGTTCTTC.

This sequence joins TRBV10-2 and TRBJ2-1; TRBD1 might be the D (5 bases). This CDR3 spans 17 amino acids. V was trimmed by 6 bases and J by 5 bases, leaving 23 bases between them. CDR1 WSHSY and CDR2 SAAADI come from the germline V gene. The CDR3 sequence is CASSASKGIPHDNEQFF. DNA of the CDR3: TGCGCCAGCAGCGCCTCTAAGGGGATTCCCCATGACAATGAGCAGTTCTTC.

The rearrangement uses TRBV6-1 and TRBJ2-7; TRBD1 is a possible D gene (5 bases). This CDR3 spans 14 amino acids. Per germline, CDR1 MNHNS and CDR2 SASEGT. V was pared by 2 bases and J by 0 bases, with 8 bases between. The CDR3 is CASSELDSSYEQYF. Written as DNA, the CDR3 is TGTGCCAGCAGTGAATTAGACAGCTCCTACGAGCAGTACTTC.

The chain combines TRBV6-5 with TRBJ2-3; D perhaps matches TRBD1 (5 bases). Trimming pared 6 bases from V and 1 base from J, leaving 14 bases between. This CDR3 has 15 amino acids. Germline V CDR1 and CDR2: MNHEY, SVGAGI. CDR3 DNA sequence: TGTGCCAGCAGCCCCCTGACAGTTCGCACAGATACGCAGTATTTT. Protein sequence: CASSPLTVRTDTQYF.

The V and J genes are TRBV7-6 and TRBJ2-1; 11 bases are a match to TRBD1. The CDR3 runs to 17 residues. V shed 3 bases and J 7 bases; nucleotides not matched to a gene: 11. Germline values: CDR1 SGHVS, CDR2 FNYEAQ. The CDR3 nucleotides are TGTGCCAGCAGCTTTTTCCCTGGACAGGGGGCTGGGAATGAGCAGTTCTTC. This sequence encodes CASSFFPGQGAGNEQFF.

The chain uses TRBV10-3 and TRBJ2-1; D is unresolved. Trimming took off 6 bases at V and 8 bases at J, with 14 bases between the two ends. The CDR3 has 13 amino acids. Germline V CDR1 and CDR2: ENHRY, SYGVKD. The CDR3 DNA reads TGTGCCATCAGCGGGTCGTCGGTGGATGAGCAGTTCTTC. Translated: CAISGSSVDEQFF.

This chain links TRBV11-2 with TRBJ2-2; perhaps TRBD1 as D (5 bases). The germline gives CDR1 SGHAT, CDR2 FQNNGV. The CDR3 has 15 residues. V lost 5 bases and J lost 0, with 10 bases in between. In DNA, the CDR3 is TGTGCCAGCAGCCAAGACAGCCCGAACACCGGGGAGCTGTTTTTT. Its translation is CASSQDSPNTGELFF.

The genes are TRBV6-5 and TRBJ2-5; tentative D call: TRBD2 (5 bases). The V end lost 5 bases, the J end lost 5 bases, and 9 bases lay between the germline ends. The CDR3 consists of 12 residues. Germline V lookup: CDR1 MNHEY, CDR2 SVGAGI. The CDR3 sequence is CASSRPGETQYF. Written as DNA, the CDR3 is TGTGCCAGCAGTCGCCCGGGGGAGACCCAGTACTTC.

This clone came up once. The rearrangement joins TRBV7-2 to TRBJ2-1; 10 nucleotides match TRBD2. The CDR3 runs to 18 residues. Trimming at V came to 5 bases and at J to 1 base, leaving 11 bases not matched to a gene. CDR1 and CDR2 from the germline V gene are SGHTA and FQGNSA. The CDR3, as DNA: TGTGCCAGCAGCCCCTGGAGGACTAGCGGTTCTTCCTACAATGAGCAGTTCTTC. This codes for CASSPWRTSGSSYNEQFF.

V gene TRBV20-1 combines with J gene TRBJ2-5; 8 bases align to TRBD2. The germline V gene encodes CDR1 DFQATT and CDR2 SNEGSKA (reference sequence). This CDR3 comprises 11 residues. CDR3 loop: CMPGGSETQYF. In nucleotides, the CDR3 is TGCATGCCGGGAGGGAGCGAGACCCAGTACTTC.